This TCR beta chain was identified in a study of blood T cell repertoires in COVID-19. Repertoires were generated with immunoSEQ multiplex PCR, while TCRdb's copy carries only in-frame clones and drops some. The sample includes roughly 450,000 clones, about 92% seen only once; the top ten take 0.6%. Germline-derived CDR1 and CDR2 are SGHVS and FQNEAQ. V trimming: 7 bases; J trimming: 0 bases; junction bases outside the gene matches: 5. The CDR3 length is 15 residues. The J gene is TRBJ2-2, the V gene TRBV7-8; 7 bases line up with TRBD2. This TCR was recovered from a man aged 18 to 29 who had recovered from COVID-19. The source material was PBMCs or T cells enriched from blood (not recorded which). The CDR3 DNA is TGTGCCAGCACTGGCGGGGGTGCGAACACCGGGGAGCTGTTTTTT. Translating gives CASTGGGANTGELFF.